These T cell receptor beta chains were read from a single sample in a study of cytomegalovirus exposure and HLA in healthy donors. Generated by immunoSEQ multiplex PCR, the TCRdb table keeps only in-frame clones and is missing some. The sample holds about 160,000 clones, approximately 79% seen once. Sequencing was performed on PBMCs. The source of these receptors is a man in his sixties in good health and CMV-seronegative. Both conserved end residues are part of each CDR3. A D gene is named only where the DNA matches it firmly. Clone size is stated in some rows and not others, as once, few, many or a class when expanded.

v_gene: TRBV4-3; len: 16; d_gene: TRBD1; abundance: few; j_gene: TRBJ2-2; CDR3nt: TGCGCCAGCAGCCTCAGGACAGGGCCCCACACCGGGGAGCTGTTTTTT; CDR3aa: CASSLRTGPHTGELFF
v_gene: TRBV7-9; len: 16; d_gene: TRBD2; abundance: .; j_gene: TRBJ2-3; CDR3nt: TGTGCCAGCAGCCCGTTACTAGCGGGGGAAGGAGATACGCAGTATTTT; CDR3aa: CASSPLLAGEGDTQYF
v_gene: TRBV6-1; len: 15; d_gene: TRBD1; abundance: .; j_gene: TRBJ2-5; CDR3nt: TGTGCCAGCAGTCTGGGACAGGGGGCTCAAGAGACCCAGTACTTC; CDR3aa: CASSLGQGAQETQYF
v_gene: TRBV5-5; len: 14; d_gene: TRBD2; abundance: .; j_gene: TRBJ2-7; CDR3nt: TGTGCCAGCAGCGCGGGGGGGGCCAAGTACGAGCAGTACTTC; CDR3aa: CASSAGGAKYEQYF
v_gene: TRBV18; len: 15; d_gene: .; abundance: .; j_gene: TRBJ2-1; CDR3nt: TGTGCCAGCTCACCACCAATGAGCTCCTACAATGAGCAGTTCTTC; CDR3aa: CASSPPMSSYNEQFF
v_gene: TRBV28; len: 15; d_gene: TRBD2; abundance: .; j_gene: TRBJ2-1; CDR3nt: TGTGCCAGCAGCCTTAGCGGGACTTCCTACAATGAGCAGTTCTTC; CDR3aa: CASSLSGTSYNEQFF
v_gene: TRBV9; len: 15; d_gene: .; abundance: few; j_gene: TRBJ1-4; CDR3nt: TGTGCCAGCAGCCCTCGGGGGACCATAGGGGAAAAACTGTTTTTT; CDR3aa: CASSPRGTIGEKLFF
v_gene: TRBV11-1; len: 15; d_gene: .; abundance: .; j_gene: TRBJ1-6; CDR3nt: TGTGCCAGCAGTGGCGGGTTTCGGGATAATTCACCCCTCCACTTT; CDR3aa: CASSGGFRDNSPLHF
v_gene: TRBV7-6; len: 14; d_gene: .; abundance: .; j_gene: TRBJ1-6; CDR3nt: TGTGCCAGCAGCTTCGGCTCCTATAATTCACCCCTCCACTTT; CDR3aa: CASSFGSYNSPLHF
v_gene: TRBV5-4; len: 15; d_gene: .; abundance: .; j_gene: TRBJ2-5; CDR3nt: TGTGCCAGCAGCTTGTTCCAGGGGATCCGAGAGACCCAGTACTTC; CDR3aa: CASSLFQGIRETQYF
v_gene: TRBV4-1; len: 16; d_gene: .; abundance: few; j_gene: TRBJ2-1; CDR3nt: TGCGCCAGCAGCCAATTAGACATGCTATTTTACAATGAGCAGTTCTTC; CDR3aa: CASSQLDMLFYNEQFF
v_gene: TRBV19; len: 15; d_gene: .; abundance: .; j_gene: TRBJ2-7; CDR3nt: TGTGCCAGTAGTATAGAGACAGGTCCTTCCTACGAGCAGTACTTC; CDR3aa: CASSIETGPSYEQYF
v_gene: TRBV11-2; len: 11; d_gene: .; abundance: .; j_gene: TRBJ2-5; CDR3nt: TGTGCCAGCAGCTACGGTGAGACCCAGTACTTC; CDR3aa: CASSYGETQYF
v_gene: TRBV28; len: 16; d_gene: TRBD2; abundance: .; j_gene: TRBJ2-7; CDR3nt: TGTGCCAGCAGTTTTCCGAACAGCGGGGGGTTTGTCGAGCAGTACTTC; CDR3aa: CASSFPNSGGFVEQYF
v_gene: TRBV18; len: 14; d_gene: .; abundance: .; j_gene: TRBJ1-3; CDR3nt: TGTGCCAGCTCACCGCGGGACGGACGAAACACCATATATTTT; CDR3aa: CASSPRDGRNTIYF
v_gene: TRBV2; len: 17; d_gene: TRBD1; abundance: .; j_gene: TRBJ2-6; CDR3nt: TGTGCCAGCAGCCCGGACAGGGGAGGTTCTGGGGCCAACGTCCTGACTTTC; CDR3aa: CASSPDRGGSGANVLTF
v_gene: TRBV2; len: 14; d_gene: TRBD1; abundance: few; j_gene: TRBJ2-7; CDR3nt: TGTGCCAGCAGGTACGGGACAGGGGATAGCGAGCAGTACTTC; CDR3aa: CASRYGTGDSEQYF
v_gene: TRBV5-6; len: 14; d_gene: .; abundance: .; j_gene: TRBJ1-2; CDR3nt: TGTGCCAGCAGCTTTTCGACAGTGGGCTATGGCTACACCTTC; CDR3aa: CASSFSTVGYGYTF
v_gene: TRBV5-4; len: 14; d_gene: TRBD2; abundance: .; j_gene: TRBJ2-3; CDR3nt: TGTGCCAGCAGGCGACTAGCGGGGTCAGATACGCAGTATTTT; CDR3aa: CASRRLAGSDTQYF
v_gene: TRBV5-1; len: 16; d_gene: .; abundance: few; j_gene: TRBJ1-6; CDR3nt: TGCGCCAGCAGCTTGAGCACAGGGTTCGGTAATTCACCCCTCCACTTT; CDR3aa: CASSLSTGFGNSPLHF
v_gene: TRBV19; len: 12; d_gene: .; abundance: .; j_gene: TRBJ1-1; CDR3nt: TGTGCCACCTCCCCCGGGGTCACTGAAGCTTTCTTT; CDR3aa: CATSPGVTEAFF
v_gene: TRBV27; len: 16; d_gene: .; abundance: .; j_gene: TRBJ2-3; CDR3nt: TGTGCCAGCAGTCCCTGGGGGGATTGGATAACAGATACGCAGTATTTT; CDR3aa: CASSPWGDWITDTQYF
v_gene: TRBV5-4; len: 14; d_gene: .; abundance: .; j_gene: TRBJ2-5; CDR3nt: TGTGCCAGCAGCCAACTAGGTTCTCTGGAGACCCAGTACTTC; CDR3aa: CASSQLGSLETQYF
v_gene: TRBV18; len: 16; d_gene: .; abundance: .; j_gene: TRBJ1-1; CDR3nt: TGTGCCAGCTCACCACTGAGGGCGGATCAGACCACTGAAGCTTTCTTT; CDR3aa: CASSPLRADQTTEAFF
v_gene: TRBV5-1; len: 16; d_gene: TRBD1; abundance: .; j_gene: TRBJ2-2; CDR3nt: TGCGCCAGCAGCCAGTACCAGGGGGCTAACACCGGGGAGCTGTTTTTT; CDR3aa: CASSQYQGANTGELFF
v_gene: TRBV18; len: 16; d_gene: .; abundance: few; j_gene: TRBJ2-7; CDR3nt: TGTGCCAGCTCACCACCGCTAGCGCCGAGCTCCTACGAGCAGTACTTC; CDR3aa: CASSPPLAPSSYEQYF